This T cell receptor beta chain was sequenced in a study of post-analysis software for immune sequencing data. Findings and caveats of the study: Controls' normalized Chao1 diversity significantly exceeded that of multiple sclerosis patients. Strong co-clustering by F measure linked samples that shared a preparation batch. Five TRBV segments occurring more often in patients than controls included TRBV5-6, TRBV5-1 and TRBV20-1.

Of note for this clonotype: The antigen remains undetermined.

V lost 0 bases and J 6 bases, leaving 24 bases between the germline ends. The CDR3 contains 18 residues. Germline loops: CDR1 DFQATT, CDR2 SNEGSKA (reference sequence). Included in the TCR beta cDNA libraries were unique molecular identifiers. A population of 1 to 10 million T cells gave rise to roughly 500,000 cDNA molecules. TCRdb recomputed calls from the PCR reads with MiXCR, one row per CDR3 protein. The data contain 400,000 to 500,000 distinct CDR3 sequences, less than 40% of them singletons. The chain uses TRBV20-1 and TRBJ2-1, with D possibly being TRBD1 (6 bases). The TCR was taken from a girl aged 2-10 years with multiple sclerosis. Sequenced: blood. As DNA, the CDR3 is TGCAGTGCTAGAGATGAGAGCGGTGGGCGGACAGAGCTCAATGAGCAGTTCTTC. This translates into CSARDESGGRTELNEQFF.